This T cell receptor beta chain appears in the sequencing data of a study of Ad26.COV2.S vaccination and SARS-CoV-2 variants (dated by TCRdb to the early 2020s). Study-level background: Donors in the vaccine arm were drawn from COV1001, a multicentre, randomized, double-blind, placebo-controlled phase I-IIa trial testing Ad26.COV2.S in healthy adults. Dosing of Ad26.COV2.S was intramuscular, at either 5x10^10 or 1x10^11 viral particles, delivered as one shot or as two shots spaced 56 days apart. The specificity and breadth of SARS-CoV-2-reactive T cell receptors after Ad26.COV2.S vaccination were assessed by TCRbeta repertoire sequencing. The TCR-sequenced set comprised around 30 samples: around 20 Ad26.COV2.S vaccine recipients, 5 placebo recipients and 8 SARS-CoV-2 convalescent individuals. Trial participants were randomized into five groups of five: low-dose or high-dose Ad26.COV2.S given once or twice, or placebo on both occasions. Investigators did not know the trial group allocation while performing experiments and assessing outcomes. Points the paper makes about the study in general: Compared with placebo recipients, Ad26.COV2.S recipients showed higher spike-specific TCR breadth (P = 0.0014). After vaccination, spike-specific CD8+ and CD4+ T cell responses were reported to show substantial breadth. The authors noted that total T cell responses may have been underestimated by the TCR breadth and depth analyses. Vaccine and placebo recipients had similar non-spike TCR breadth, a finding consistent with the vaccine containing only spike. The study was not powered to compare responses between vaccine doses or regimens.

The immunoSEQ Assay was the method used to sequence TCRbeta CDR3 regions. After extraction, genomic DNA underwent amplification by bias-controlled multiplex PCR, followed by high-throughput sequencing. Concerning the study's data processing: Collapsing and filtering of sequences were performed to quantify the absolute abundance of each unique TCRbeta CDR3 region. T cell fraction was estimated by normalization of TCRbeta template counts to usable DNA, with usable DNA being measured through amplification of reference genes present in all nucleated cells. Repertoire TCRs were annotated as SARS-CoV-2-specific when V gene, CDR3 amino acid sequence and J gene were exactly matched to a known reactive TCR set. MIRA supplied the reference SARS-CoV-2 TCR set, which was filtered for enrichment in COVID-19-positive ImmuneCODE repertoires so that public or cross-reactive TCRs were removed. Drawing on the MIRA antigens, annotated TCRs were analysed further at the level of specific ORF or position within ORF. Depth was the summed frequency of annotated unique rearrangements, while breadth was defined as annotated unique rearrangements over total unique productive rearrangements. Two-sided Wilcoxon rank-sum tests were applied when comparing TCR breadth between groups. Entries here come from immuneACCESS through TCRdb and include only in-frame sequences with V and J called. Some clones fail to appear in such tables; in the studies checked, an unresolved V gene covers under half of the shortfall, and the cause of the remainder is unknown. V and J calls and clone size are copied from that table; D and trimming were computed from the DNA. The sample table contains fewer than 900,000 clones; only one count was recorded for roughly nine tenths of them. About 1.5% of the sample is taken by the ten largest.

The germline ends are 14 bases apart after V is trimmed by 2 bases and J by 3 bases. CDR1 and CDR2 are read off the germline V gene (reference sequence) as MNHNY and SVGAGI. There are 16 amino acids in the CDR3, from cysteine to phenylalanine inclusive. Only CDR3 DNA is held: 48 bases, read in frame from base 1. Reading the label with the study, this specimen's treatment or condition is: roughly 20 received Ad26.COV2.S at low or high dose, single or two shots; several received placebo; per-sample allocation not given. For vaccine and placebo recipients, repertoires were sequenced using samples collected on day 63 after the first injection. Between 29 July and 7 August 2020, Cohort 1b enrolled approximately 26 adults aged 18-55 years at one site in Boston, USA. Ad26.COV2.S was a replication-incompetent adenovirus type 26 vector that expressed a prefusion-stabilized SARS-CoV-2 spike protein derived from the original Wuhan strain.

This clone was picked up a small number of times. There is no known antigen for this receptor. Base-call qualities are not available, and no considerably larger clone is one nucleotide away. The sequence is built from TRBV6-6 and TRBJ1-5, and perhaps TRBD1 as D gene, on 5 matching bases. This receptor was obtained from a person aged 18 to 59 who received the Ad26.COV2.S COVID-19 vaccine or a placebo. The sequencing used peripheral blood, collected in a trial of Ad26.COV2.S vaccine versus placebo. This receptor has the CDR3 CASSYDGGMVNQPQHF. The nucleotide sequence reads as follows: TGTGCCAGCAGTTACGACGGGGGGATGGTCAATCAGCCCCAGCATTTT.